The entry below describes one TCR beta chain. Its antigen target is currently unknown. No quality values exist for individual bases; no much larger clone is one base distant. The immunoSEQ assay, a bias-controlled multiplex PCR using V- and J-specific primers, was used to amplify TCR beta CDR3 regions from genomic DNA. A proprietary barcode and Illumina adapter sequences were added to the CDR3 amplicons in a second PCR step. An Illumina MiSeq instrument was used for sequencing of the CDR3 libraries. The paper's processing steps were these. Export and quality control were handled in immunoSEQ Analyzer 3.0, while downstream analyses relied on R Bioconductor and Immunarch. Only productive rearrangements within the normalized downsampled data set were used in the calculation of repertoire metrics. Clonotypes larger than 5 templates in the normalized cohort were defined as pathologically expanded. Repertoire diversity was measured with the Inverse Simpson Index. To capture all clonotypes, the CMV-specificity analyses were run on the non-normalized data set. This immuneACCESS table, as held by TCRdb, lists in-frame sequences with V and J called but not all clones. Of the missing ones, under half trace to an unresolved V gene in checked studies; the others have no known cause. Clone size and V and J calls were adopted from that table, with D and trimming inferred from the DNA. The sample table shows some 76,000 clones, and 90% to 96% are seen once. Under 2% of the sample is held by the ten biggest clonotypes.

This specimen's time point label, interpreted: recipient sample about 28 days before transplant, after cytoreduction. Blood samples were obtained from recipients approximately 28 days before transplant and at days 30, 100 and 180 after transplant. Nuclei Lysis Solution was used to extract genomic DNA from fresh or cryopreserved unfractionated peripheral blood mononuclear cells. The record originates from a study of T cell clonotyping in hematopoietic cell transplantation (dated by TCRdb to the early 2020s). Describing the broader study: Pretransplant samples from recipients were collected after cytoreduction. The study collected 130 to 150 blood samples from 35 consecutive transplant recipients and their related donors. Patient recruitment ran from 2015 to early 2017, and follow-up continued until late 2020 or death. Overall results and qualifications from the work: The sample size was limited, and because cells were not sorted, the contributions of CD4 and CD8 repertoires could not be separated. Broader posttransplant TCR repertoire diversity was predicted by donor and pretransplant recipient Inverse Simpson Index values. Recipient TCR diversity fell after transplant, with pathologically expanded clonotypes rising progressively from day 30 to day 180. Only a small fraction of recipient repertoires overlapped donor repertoires, with over 95% appearing de novo at the given depth.

The germline V gene yields SGHTA for CDR1 and FQGNSA for CDR2. The CDR3 numbers 13 residues from cysteine through phenylalanine. Just the 39-base CDR3 DNA is kept, in frame starting at base 1. V loses 5 bases, J loses 4 bases, and the germline ends lie 8 bases apart. The V gene is TRBV7-2 and the J gene is TRBJ2-2, with an unclear D gene assignment. Sample: peripheral blood mononuclear cells, taken before stem cell transplant. The receptor comes from a woman between 50 and 59 years old with acute myeloid leukemia. Some clones in this sample may be carry-over from other donors' samples. The bases read TGTGCCAGCAGCATCTACCGCACCGGGGAGCTGTTTTTT. Translated, it gives CASSIYRTGELFF.